A single sample gave rise to the 21 T cell receptor beta chains below, sequenced in a study of T cell responses to AZD1222 COVID-19 vaccine. The assay was immunoSEQ multiplex PCR, and TCRdb's table has in-frame clones only and misses some. The data show 50,000 or so clones, about 80% seen once. The starting material was peripheral blood, obtained 28 days after the second AZD1222 dose. Receptors were obtained from an adult who received the AZD1222 COVID-19 vaccine.

V gene TRBV7-2 combines with J gene TRBJ1-5; D is uncertain. Trimming removed 2 bases at V and 3 bases at J, with 11 bases between. Germline loops: CDR1 SGHTA, CDR2 FQGNSA. The CDR3 is made up of 15 amino acids. The CDR3 DNA sequence: TGTGCCAGCAGCTTAAATGCAGCAAACAATCAGCCCCAGCATTTT. Its translation: CASSLNAANNQPQHF.

This chain joins TRBV5-5 and TRBJ1-1; D ambiguous. The CDR3 totals 13 residues. Germline CDR1 and CDR2: SGHKS and YYEKEE (reference sequence). V gave up 0 bases and J gave up 0 bases, with 3 bases separating them. DNA of the CDR3: TGTGCCAGCAGCTTGGCCCTGAACACTGAAGCTTTCTTT. It encodes CASSLALNTEAFF. Full variable domain (outside the CDR3, taken from reference TRBV5-5 and TRBJ1-1): DAGVTQSPTHLIKTRGQQVTLRCSPISGHKSVSWYQQVLGQGPQFIFQYYEKEERGRGNFPDRFSARQFPNYSSELNVNALLLGDSALYLCASSLALNTEAFFGQGTRLTVV.

In its sample, this clone was seen once. The chain joins TRBV6-1 to TRBJ1-6; D gene unclear. The CDR3 covers 12 residues. Germline loops: CDR1 MNHNS, CDR2 SASEGT. V shed 0 bases and J shed 10 bases, with 4 bases lying between them. DNA of the CDR3: TGTGCCAGCAGTGAAGCTAAGTCACCCCTCCACTTT. Translation: CASSEAKSPLHF.

The rearrangement links TRBV3-1 (or the pseudogene TRBV3-2) to TRBJ1-2; the match to TRBD1 covers 7 bases. CDR1 is LGHDT and CDR2 is YNNKEL in the germline V gene (reference sequence). This CDR3 is 15 amino acids long. The ends lost 2 bases at V and 6 bases at J; junction bases unmatched: 9. The CDR3 sequence: CASSQSPPTGHGYTF. The DNA for the CDR3 is TGTGCCAGCAGCCAAAGTCCCCCGACAGGGCATGGCTACACCTTC.

The rearrangement uses TRBV20-1 and TRBJ1-2; no reliable D call. The length of the CDR3 is 11 residues. V was cut by 8 bases and J by 2 bases, with 9 bases left in between. CDR1 is DFQATT, CDR2 SNEGSKA, per germline (reference sequence). CDR3 sequence (DNA): TGCAGTCTCAGACTGAACTATGGCTACACCTTC. Translation: CSLRLNYGYTF.

The chain combines TRBV4-2 with TRBJ2-2; maybe TRBD2 (5 bases). The V gene's germline CDR1 is LGHNA and CDR2 YNFKEQ. Trimming removed 1 base from V and 3 bases from J, with 12 bases in between. The CDR3 is 16 residues long. As DNA, the CDR3 is TGTGCCAGCAGCCAAGGCGGCGGGCCGGACACCGGGGAGCTGTTTTTT. This gives the protein CASSQGGGPDTGELFF.

The rearrangement links TRBV6-2 or TRBV6-3 to TRBJ1-1, with D unresolved. From germline, CDR1 is MNHEY and CDR2 SVGEGT. V dropped 6 bases and J dropped 0 bases, with 8 bases sitting between them. CDR3 length: 13 amino acids. The CDR3 sequence: CASSPVMNTEAFF. DNA of the CDR3: TGTGCCAGCAGCCCTGTCATGAACACTGAAGCTTTCTTT.

This clone is a singleton in its sample. The chain joins TRBV19 to TRBJ2-5; 10 bases are a match to TRBD2. This CDR3 is 13 amino acids long. The trim removed 3 bases at V and 5 bases at J, leaving 0 bases unmatched. CDR1 and CDR2 (germline): LNHDA, SQIVND (reference sequence). This CDR3 is CASSMGLAETQYF. CDR3 DNA: TGTGCCAGTAGTATGGGACTAGCGGAGACCCAGTACTTC.

This clone was recorded once. The chain is built from TRBV18 and TRBJ1-4, with 9 nucleotides matching TRBD1. Germline V gene data show CDR1 as KGHSH and CDR2 as LQKENI. This CDR3 spans 15 amino acids. Unmatched junction bases numbered 4, after V lost 2 bases and J lost 6 bases. The CDR3 spells CASSPRGQGDEKLFF. The CDR3 nucleotides read TGTGCCAGCTCACCAAGGGGACAGGGCGATGAAAAACTGTTTTTT.

The chain joins TRBV2 to TRBJ1-2; 9 nucleotides line up with TRBD1. V lost 4 bases, J lost 6 bases, and 3 bases stayed unmatched. From germline, CDR1 is SNHLY and CDR2 FYNNEI. The CDR3 has 13 residues. CDR3 DNA sequence: TGTGCCAGCAGTGTCAGGACAGGGGATGGCTACACCTTC. Encoded protein: CASSVRTGDGYTF. The full variable domain, with the rest looked up from reference TRBV2 and TRBJ1-2, is EPEVTQTPSHQVTQMGQEVILRCVPISNHLYFYWYRQILGQKVEFLVSFYNNEISEKSEIFDDQFSVERPDGSNFTLKIRSTKLEDSAMYFCASSVRTGDGYTFGSGTRLTVV.

The gene calls are TRBV12-3 or TRBV12-4 and TRBJ1-4; 10 nucleotides line up with TRBD1. Trimming at V came to 8 bases and at J to 7 bases, leaving 4 bases not matched to a gene. CDR3 length equals 13 residues. The CDR3, as DNA: TGTGCCAGCCATGGGACAGGGGCTGAAAAACTGTTTTTT. It codes for CASHGTGAEKLFF.

A single count supports this clone. The V call is TRBV27, the J call TRBJ2-1; 9 bases line up with TRBD1. The ends lost 5 bases at V and 8 bases at J; junction bases unmatched: 10. Per the germline V gene, CDR1 is MNHEY and CDR2 is SMNVEV (reference sequence). The CDR3 extends over 15 amino acids. The CDR3 region is CASSLVRTGVDEQFF. The DNA of the CDR3 is TGTGCCAGCAGTCTTGTCCGGACAGGGGTTGATGAGCAGTTCTTC.

The chain carries TRBV6-6 and TRBJ2-3; 12 bases match TRBD2. J lost 6 bases, V lost 6 bases, and 7 bases had no gene match. This CDR3 has 15 amino acids. Looked up from germline, CDR1 is MNHNY and CDR2 is SVGAGI (reference sequence). The CDR3, as DNA: TGTGCCAGCAGCCCGACTAGCGGGAGACCGGATACGCAGTATTTT. This translates into CASSPTSGRPDTQYF.

The rearrangement uses TRBV18 and TRBJ1-5, with D tentatively TRBD1 (6 bases). V dropped 4 bases and J dropped 8 bases, with 12 bases sitting between them. CDR3 length: 13 residues. Germline lookup yields CDR1 KGHSH and CDR2 LQKENI. CDR3 residues: CASSHREGEPQHF. Written as DNA, the CDR3 is TGTGCCAGCTCACACAGGGAGGGAGAGCCCCAGCATTTT.

The V and J genes are TRBV2 and TRBJ2-1, with D uncertain. Germline V gives CDR1 SNHLY, CDR2 FYNNEI. Trimming left V 10 bases short and J 5 bases short, with 15 bases between. The CDR3 is made up of 13 amino acids. Here the CDR3 DNA reads TGTGCCACTTCAAGCCAAAACCACAATGAGCAGTTCTTC. Protein sequence: CATSSQNHNEQFF.

This clone appeared a single time. V is TRBV11-3 and J is TRBJ1-6; D possibly corresponds to TRBD1 (5 bases). The CDR3 runs to 14 residues. Germline CDR1 and CDR2: SGHNT and YENEEA. V was clipped by 7 bases and J by 9 bases, with 16 bases between them. For the CDR3, the DNA is TGTGCCAGCATCCCAGGTGTTGGGGGTTCACCCCTCCACTTT. Translating it yields CASIPGVGGSPLHF.

This clone came up a few times. The V call is TRBV4-2, the J call TRBJ1-3; tentatively, D is TRBD1 (5 bases). In germline, CDR1 is LGHNA, CDR2 YNFKEQ. The CDR3 runs to 16 residues. V gave up 2 bases and J gave up 5 bases, with 16 bases separating them. The CDR3: CASSQSEGTGRNTIYF. DNA for the CDR3: TGTGCCAGCAGCCAATCGGAAGGGACGGGCAGAAACACCATATATTTT.

Details on this clone: The sample contains more than one DNA sequence encoding this CDR3. This chain uses TRBV2 with TRBJ1-2; TRBD1 agrees at 9 bases. CDR1 and CDR2 (germline): SNHLY, FYNNEI. V gave up 9 bases and J gave up 5 bases; unmatched junction bases: 4. There are 12 residues in the CDR3. CDR3 sequence reads: CASATGGYGYTF. Written as DNA, the CDR3 is TGTGCCAGTGCGACAGGGGGTTATGGCTACACCTTC.

The chain links TRBV5-1 to TRBJ2-7, with 9 nucleotides matching TRBD1. There are 16 residues in the CDR3. Germline V gene lookup returns CDR1 SGHRS and CDR2 YFSETQ. The junction had 10 bases not matched to a gene; V was cut back by 0 bases and J by 6 bases. The CDR3 coding sequence is TGCGCCAGCAGCTTGGCCCCGGACAGGGGTCTCGGCGAGCAGTACTTC. Residues: CASSLAPDRGLGEQYF.

The rearrangement joins TRBV19 to TRBJ2-1; unclear D gene. The CDR3 loop spans 13 amino acids. Germline loops: CDR1 LNHDA, CDR2 SQIVND (reference sequence). Trimming removed 5 bases from V and 8 bases from J, with 13 bases in between. The CDR3 DNA reads TGTGCCAGTAGTGGTAATAGCTTACATGAGCAGTTCTTC. Amino acid sequence: CASSGNSLHEQFF.

This chain joins TRBV28 and TRBJ2-5, with D perhaps assigned TRBD1 or TRBD2 (6 bases each). CDR1 and CDR2 from the germline V gene are MDHEN and SYDVKM. Trimming cost V 3 bases and J 2 bases, with 16 bases left between them. The CDR3 has 16 residues. The CDR3 bases are TGTGCCAGCAGTTTCCCGCTGGGGGGCGGACAAGAGACCCAGTACTTC. It is translated as CASSFPLGGGQETQYF.